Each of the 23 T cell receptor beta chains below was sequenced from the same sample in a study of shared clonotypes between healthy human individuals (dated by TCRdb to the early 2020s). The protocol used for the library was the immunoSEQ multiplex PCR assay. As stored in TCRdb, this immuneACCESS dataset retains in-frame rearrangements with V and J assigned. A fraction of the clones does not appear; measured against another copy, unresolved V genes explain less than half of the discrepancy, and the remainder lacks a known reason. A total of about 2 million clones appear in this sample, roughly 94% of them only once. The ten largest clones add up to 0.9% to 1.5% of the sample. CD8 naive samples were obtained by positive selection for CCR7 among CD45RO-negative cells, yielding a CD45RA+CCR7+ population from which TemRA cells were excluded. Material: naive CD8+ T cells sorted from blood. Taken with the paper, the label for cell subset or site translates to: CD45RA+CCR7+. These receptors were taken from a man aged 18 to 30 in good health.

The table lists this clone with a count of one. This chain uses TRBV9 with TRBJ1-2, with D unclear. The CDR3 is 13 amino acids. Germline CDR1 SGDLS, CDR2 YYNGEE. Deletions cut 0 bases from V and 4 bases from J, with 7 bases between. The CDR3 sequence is CASSVVWGYGYTF. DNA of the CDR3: TGTGCCAGCAGCGTAGTCTGGGGCTATGGCTACACCTTC.

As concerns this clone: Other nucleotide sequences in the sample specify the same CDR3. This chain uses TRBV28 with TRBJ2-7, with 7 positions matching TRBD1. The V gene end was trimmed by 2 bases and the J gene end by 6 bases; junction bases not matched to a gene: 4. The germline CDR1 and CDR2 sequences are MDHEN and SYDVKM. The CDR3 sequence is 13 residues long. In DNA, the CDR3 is TGTGCCAGCAGTTTAAGAGGGGGCGGCGAGCAGTACTTC. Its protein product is CASSLRGGGEQYF. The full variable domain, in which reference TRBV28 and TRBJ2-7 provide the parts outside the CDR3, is DVKVTQSSRYLVKRTGEKVFLECVQDMDHENMFWYRQDPGLGLRLIYFSYDVKMKEKGDIPEGYSVSREKKERFSLILESASTNQTSMYLCASSLRGGGEQYFGPGTRLTVT.

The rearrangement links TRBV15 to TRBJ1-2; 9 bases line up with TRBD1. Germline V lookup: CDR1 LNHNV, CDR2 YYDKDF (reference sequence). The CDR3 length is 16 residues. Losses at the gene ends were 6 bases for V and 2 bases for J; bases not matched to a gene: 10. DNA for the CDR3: TGTGCCACCAGAGAAATACAGGGGGCGATCAACTATGGCTACACCTTC. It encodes CATREIQGAINYGYTF.

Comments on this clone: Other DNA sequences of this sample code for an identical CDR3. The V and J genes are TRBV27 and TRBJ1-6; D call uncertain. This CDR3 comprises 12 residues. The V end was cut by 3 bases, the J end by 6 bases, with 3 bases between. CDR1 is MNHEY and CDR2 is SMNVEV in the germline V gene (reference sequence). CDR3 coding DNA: TGTGCCAGCAGTTTGGGTAATTCACCCCTCCACTTT. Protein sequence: CASSLGNSPLHF.

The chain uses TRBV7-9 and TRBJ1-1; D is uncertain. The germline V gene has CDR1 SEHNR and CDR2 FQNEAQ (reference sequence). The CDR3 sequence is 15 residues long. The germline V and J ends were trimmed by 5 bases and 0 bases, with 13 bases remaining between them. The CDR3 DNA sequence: TGTGCCAGCAGCCCTTCAATGGGAATGAACACTGAAGCTTTCTTT. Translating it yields CASSPSMGMNTEAFF.

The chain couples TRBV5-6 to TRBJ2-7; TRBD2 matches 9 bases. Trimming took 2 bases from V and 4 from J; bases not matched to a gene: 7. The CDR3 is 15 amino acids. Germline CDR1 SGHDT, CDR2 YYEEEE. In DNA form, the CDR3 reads TGTGCCAGCAGCTTAAGATTTAGCGGGAGATACGAGCAGTACTTC. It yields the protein CASSLRFSGRYEQYF.

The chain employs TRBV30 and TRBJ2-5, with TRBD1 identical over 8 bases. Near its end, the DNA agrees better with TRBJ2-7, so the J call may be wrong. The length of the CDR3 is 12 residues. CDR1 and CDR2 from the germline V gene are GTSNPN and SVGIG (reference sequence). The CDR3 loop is CAWTSTGVEQYF. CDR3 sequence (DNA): TGTGCCTGGACTTCGACAGGGGTCGAGCAGTACTTC.

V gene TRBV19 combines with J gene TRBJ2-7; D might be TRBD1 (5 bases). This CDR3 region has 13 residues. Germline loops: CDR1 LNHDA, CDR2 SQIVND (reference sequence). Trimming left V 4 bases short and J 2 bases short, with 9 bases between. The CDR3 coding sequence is TGTGCCAGTAGTAGCGGCAGGGCCTACGAGCAGTACTTC. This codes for CASSSGRAYEQYF.

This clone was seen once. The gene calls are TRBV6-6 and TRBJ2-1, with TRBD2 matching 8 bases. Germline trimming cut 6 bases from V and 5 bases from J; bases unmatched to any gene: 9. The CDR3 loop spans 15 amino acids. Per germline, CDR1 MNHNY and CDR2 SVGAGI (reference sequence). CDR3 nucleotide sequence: TGTGCCAGCAGATTTTTAGCGGGAATGAACAATGAGCAGTTCTTC. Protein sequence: CASRFLAGMNNEQFF.

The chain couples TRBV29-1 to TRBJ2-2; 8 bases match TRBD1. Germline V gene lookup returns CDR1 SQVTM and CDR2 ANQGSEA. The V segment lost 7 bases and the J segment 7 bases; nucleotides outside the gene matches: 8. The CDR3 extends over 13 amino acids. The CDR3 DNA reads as TGCAGCGCAATAGGGACAGGAGACGGGGAGCTGTTTTTT. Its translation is CSAIGTGDGELFF.

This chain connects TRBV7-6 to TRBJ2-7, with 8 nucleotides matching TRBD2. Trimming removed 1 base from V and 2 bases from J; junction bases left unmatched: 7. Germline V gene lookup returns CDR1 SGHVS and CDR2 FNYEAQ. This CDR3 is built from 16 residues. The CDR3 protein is CASSLVLSGAPYEQYF. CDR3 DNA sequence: TGTGCCAGCAGCTTAGTTCTTAGCGGGGCCCCCTACGAGCAGTACTTC. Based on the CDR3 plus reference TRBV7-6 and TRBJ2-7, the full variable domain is GAGVSQSPRYKVTKRGQDVALRCDPISGHVSLYWYRQALGQGPEFLTYFNYEAQQDKSGLPNDRFSAERPEGSISTLTIQRTEQRDSAMYRCASSLVLSGAPYEQYFGPGTRLTVT.

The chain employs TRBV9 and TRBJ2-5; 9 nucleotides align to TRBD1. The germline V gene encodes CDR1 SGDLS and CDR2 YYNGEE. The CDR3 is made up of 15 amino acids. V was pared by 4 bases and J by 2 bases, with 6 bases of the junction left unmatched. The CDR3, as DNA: TGTGCCAGCAGCACAGGGGGCTCGAAGCAAGAGACCCAGTACTTC. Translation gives CASSTGGSKQETQYF.

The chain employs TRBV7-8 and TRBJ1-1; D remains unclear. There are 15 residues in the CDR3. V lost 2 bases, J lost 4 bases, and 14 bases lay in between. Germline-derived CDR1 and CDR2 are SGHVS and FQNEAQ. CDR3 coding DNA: TGTGCCAGCAGCTTATTTCGAGGGAGAAGCACTGAAGCTTTCTTT. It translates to CASSLFRGRSTEAFF.

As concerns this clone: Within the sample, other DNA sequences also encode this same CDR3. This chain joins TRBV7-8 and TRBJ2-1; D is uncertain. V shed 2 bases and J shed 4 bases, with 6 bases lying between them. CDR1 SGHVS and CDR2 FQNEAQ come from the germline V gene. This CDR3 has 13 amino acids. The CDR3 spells CASSLLAYNEQFF. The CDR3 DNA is TGTGCCAGCAGCTTATTAGCTTACAATGAGCAGTTCTTC.

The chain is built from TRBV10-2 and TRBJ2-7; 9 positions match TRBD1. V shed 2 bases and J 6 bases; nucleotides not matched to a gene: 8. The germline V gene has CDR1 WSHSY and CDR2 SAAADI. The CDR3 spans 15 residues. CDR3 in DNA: TGCGCCAGCAGTGAGATTACAGGGGGCGCGTCCGAGCAGTACTTC. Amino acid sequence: CASSEITGGASEQYF.

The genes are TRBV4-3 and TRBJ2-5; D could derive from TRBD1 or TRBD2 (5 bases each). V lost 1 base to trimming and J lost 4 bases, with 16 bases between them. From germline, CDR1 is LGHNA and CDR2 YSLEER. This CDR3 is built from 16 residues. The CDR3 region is CASSQVWDPKSETQYF. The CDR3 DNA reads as TGCGCCAGCAGCCAAGTGTGGGACCCCAAATCAGAGACCCAGTACTTC.

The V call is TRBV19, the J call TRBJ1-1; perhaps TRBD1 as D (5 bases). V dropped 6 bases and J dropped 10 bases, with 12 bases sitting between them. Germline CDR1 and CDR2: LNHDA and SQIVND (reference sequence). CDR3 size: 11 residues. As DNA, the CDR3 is TGTGCCAGTAGGCAGGGCTTGGTAGCTTTCTTT. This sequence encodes CASRQGLVAFF.

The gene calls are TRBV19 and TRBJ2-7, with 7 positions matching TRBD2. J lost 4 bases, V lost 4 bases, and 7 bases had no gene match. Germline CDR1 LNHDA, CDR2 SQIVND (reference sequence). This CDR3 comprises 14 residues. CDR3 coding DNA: TGTGCCAGTAGTAAAGCGGGACTTGGATACGAGCAGTACTTC. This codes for CASSKAGLGYEQYF.

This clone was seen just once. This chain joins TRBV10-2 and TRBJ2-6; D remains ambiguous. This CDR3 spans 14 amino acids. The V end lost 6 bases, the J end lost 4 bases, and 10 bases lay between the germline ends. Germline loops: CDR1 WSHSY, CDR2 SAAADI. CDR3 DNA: TGCGCCAGCAGGGGAACACCGGGGGCCAACGTCCTGACTTTC. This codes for CASRGTPGANVLTF.

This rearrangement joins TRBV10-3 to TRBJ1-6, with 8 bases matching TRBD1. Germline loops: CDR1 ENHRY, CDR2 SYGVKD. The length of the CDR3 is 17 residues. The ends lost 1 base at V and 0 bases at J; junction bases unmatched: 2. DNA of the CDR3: TGTGCCATCAGTGAGTGGGGGACAGGCTCCTATAATTCACCCCTCCACTTT. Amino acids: CAISEWGTGSYNSPLHF.

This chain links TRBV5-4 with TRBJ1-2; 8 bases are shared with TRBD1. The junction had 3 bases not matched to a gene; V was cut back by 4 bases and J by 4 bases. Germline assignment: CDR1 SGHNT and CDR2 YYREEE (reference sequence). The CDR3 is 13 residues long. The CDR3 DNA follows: TGTGCCAGCAGCCCGGGACAGGTCTATGGCTACACCTTC. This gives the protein CASSPGQVYGYTF.

In DNA form, the CDR3 reads TGTGCCAGCAGCTTTAACGCCCCCGGACAGGGGATCACAGATACGCAGTATTTT. This sequence encodes CASSFNAPGQGITDTQYF. V usage is TRBV7-6 and J usage is TRBJ2-3; 9 bases line up with TRBD1. This CDR3 is built from 18 residues. J was trimmed by 2 bases and V by 3 bases; bases with no gene match: 12. CDR1 SGHVS and CDR2 FNYEAQ come from the germline V gene. Full variable domain (remainder filled in from reference TRBV7-6 and TRBJ2-3): GAGVSQSPRYKVTKRGQDVALRCDPISGHVSLYWYRQALGQGPEFLTYFNYEAQQDKSGLPNDRFSAERPEGSISTLTIQRTEQRDSAMYRCASSFNAPGQGITDTQYFGPGTRLTVL.

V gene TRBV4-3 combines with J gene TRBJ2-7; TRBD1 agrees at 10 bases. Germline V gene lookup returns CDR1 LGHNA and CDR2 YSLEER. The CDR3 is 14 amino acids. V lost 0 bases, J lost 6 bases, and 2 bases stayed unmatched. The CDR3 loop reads CASSQDGTGAEQYF. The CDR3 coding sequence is TGCGCCAGCAGCCAAGATGGGACAGGGGCCGAGCAGTACTTC.